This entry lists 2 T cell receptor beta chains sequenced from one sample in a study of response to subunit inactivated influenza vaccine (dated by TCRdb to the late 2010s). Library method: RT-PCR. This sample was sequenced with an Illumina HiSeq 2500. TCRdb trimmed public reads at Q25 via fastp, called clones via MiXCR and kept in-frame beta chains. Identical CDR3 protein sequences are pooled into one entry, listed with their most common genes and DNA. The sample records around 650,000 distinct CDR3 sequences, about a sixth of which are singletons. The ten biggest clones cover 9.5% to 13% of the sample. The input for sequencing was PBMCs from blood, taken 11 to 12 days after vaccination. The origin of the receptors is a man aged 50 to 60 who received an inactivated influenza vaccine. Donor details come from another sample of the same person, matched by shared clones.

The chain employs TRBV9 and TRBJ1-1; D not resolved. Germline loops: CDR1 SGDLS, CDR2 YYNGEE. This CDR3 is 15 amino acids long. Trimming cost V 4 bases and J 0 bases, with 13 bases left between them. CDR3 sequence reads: CASSPSDYVNTEAFF. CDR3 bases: TGTGCCAGCAGCCCAAGTGACTACGTGAACACTGAAGCTTTCTTT.

CDR3 bases: TGCGCCAGCAGCTTGGCCGCTAGCGGGGCTTACGAGCAGTACTTC. This translates into CASSLAASGAYEQYF. The genes are TRBV5-1 and TRBJ2-7, with TRBD2 matching 9 bases. Trimming took 0 bases from V and 4 from J; bases not matched to a gene: 5. The CDR3 is made up of 15 amino acids. Germline CDR1 is SGHRS and CDR2 is YFSETQ.